This T cell receptor beta chain was found in a study of T cells in Graves' hyperthyroidism and ophthalmopathy. V lost 6 bases and J lost 4, with 18 bases in between. The CDR3 length is 15 residues. Per germline, CDR1 MGHDK and CDR2 SYGVNS. Researchers amplified the TCR beta CDR3 regions from RNA transcripts. Carried out on the TCR CDR3, a first-round RT-PCR used the HTBI primer set. TCRdb called the multiplex PCR reads again in MiXCR, with one record for every CDR3 protein. Among roughly 800,000 distinct CDR3 sequences listed, over 35% were seen once. Sequenced sample: blood. The TCR was taken from a man between 18 and 35 years old with Graves' hyperthyroidism. The rearrangement uses TRBV25-1 and TRBJ1-2, with D tentatively TRBD1 (6 bases). CDR3 nucleotide sequence: TGTGCCAGCAGCCAAGAATGGACAGAGCTCTATGGCTACACCTTC. Protein sequence: CASSQEWTELYGYTF.